This record concerns one TCR beta chain sequence. What it binds is not known. The CDR3 is 15 residues long. Germline lookup yields CDR1 SGHTS and CDR2 YDEGEE. V was cut by 2 bases and J by 3 bases, with 12 bases left in between. The data derive from a study of cytomegalovirus exposure and HLA in healthy donors. The PCR made use of 60 Vbeta and 13 Jbeta primers. Using immunoSEQ multiplex PCR, the repertoire was profiled, and TCRdb retains in-frame clones only, with some absent. In the table there are about 180,000 clones, more than 70% of which are singletons. Regarding the study as a whole: In presence/absence analyses, roughly uniform sequencing depth across donors was assumed. The study flagged about 150 TCR beta chains as cytomegalovirus-associated. Compared with the roughly 670-donor mean, an Asian-associated ancestry cluster reportedly had fewer N-insertions, according to a later analysis.

This clonotype was obtained from a girl under 18 in good health and CMV-seropositive. The chain links TRBV5-8 to TRBJ2-1, with a possible D match to TRBD1 (5 bases). Sequencing used PBMCs. CDR3 bases: TGTGCCAGCAGCTTTCAGGGAAACAACTACAATGAGCAGTTCTTC. Translation gives CASSFQGNNYNEQFF. The full variable domain, in which reference TRBV5-8 and TRBJ2-1 provide the parts outside the CDR3, is EAGVTQSPTHLIKTRGQQATLRCSPISGHTSVYWYQQALGLGLQFLLWYDEGEERNRGNFPPRFSGRQFPNYSSELNVNALELEDSALYLCASSFQGNNYNEQFFGPGTRLTVL.